This T cell receptor (beta chain) stems from a study of T cells in Graves' hyperthyroidism and ophthalmopathy (dated 2019 in TCRdb). Some background on the complete study: Peripheral blood samples were taken at the time of initial diagnosis, prior to any treatment. To identify distinguishing TCR V-J signatures, a discovery cohort of 90 to 100 patients was used, comprising 43 with Graves' ophthalmopathy and 57 with stable Graves' hyperthyroidism. Prospective prediction of ophthalmopathy was tested in an independent validation cohort of under 20 hyperthyroidism patients and 17 patients who later progressed to ophthalmopathy. The roughly 100 discovery patients were randomly divided into training and test sets at a 7:3 ratio. Thyroid tissue and blood T-cell repertoires from about six Graves' hyperthyroidism patients were also compared in the study. Following sampling, methimazole starting at 30 mg daily was given to hyperthyroidism patients, and high-dose intravenous methylprednisolone was given to ophthalmopathy patients. According to the paper, TCR Vbeta CDR3 sequencing was carried out on 120 to 150 peripheral blood samples, which came from 40 to 45 ophthalmopathy, some 73 hyperthyroidism and approximately 17 progressor patients. The full study reports these points: Most expanded thyroid clonotypes (frequency above 0.001) were also detected in blood, suggesting blood repertoires may reflect thyroid immune responses. During validation, the model predicted progression to ophthalmopathy a median of around 6 months ahead of onset, with approximately 70% sensitivity and more than 72% specificity. A model built on a 13 V-J signature distinguished ophthalmopathy from stable hyperthyroidism, reaching 85% to 90% sensitivity and about 81% specificity in cross-validation and 80%/75% in testing. Sample size was not statistically predetermined, and investigators were not blinded to group allocation.

Comments on this clonotype: Its binding antigen is unknown. No qualities accompany the bases; no much larger clone lies one base away.

CDR1 MRHNA and CDR2 SNTAGT are derived from the germline V gene. Germline trimming amounts to 5 bases on V and 0 bases on J, with 14 as the count of junction bases outside the gene matches. The CDR3, from cysteine to phenylalanine, totals 18 residues. Just the 54-base CDR3 DNA is kept, in frame starting at base 1. Stable Graves' hyperthyroidism was defined as no progression to ophthalmopathy during 18 months of follow-up. Hyperthyroidism patients were newly diagnosed, had a disease duration of under 2 months, and were aged 18 to 65 years. Patients with uncontrolled infections, other autoimmune diseases, pregnancy or lactation were excluded. Diagnoses relied on clinical symptoms, serum thyroxine and TRAb, thyroid ultrasound and orbital computed tomography. PBMCs were separated from 7.5 to 10 ml of fresh peripheral blood using Ficoll-Paque density gradient centrifugation. Trizol reagent was used to extract total RNA, and RNA quality was then checked on an Agilent 2100 Bioanalyzer.

The TCR beta CDR3 regions were amplified from the RNA transcripts. The first round of RT-PCR for the TCR CDR3 was performed with the HTBI primer set and the Qiagen OneStep RT-PCR kit. Libraries were constructed in a second round of multiplex PCR, after which size selection and purification were performed. Sequencing of the libraries was done on an Illumina HiSeq2000 using paired-end 100 bp reads. Processing in the source paper ran as follows. SOAPnuke was used to process the raw data, throwing out any read that contained adapters or uncalled bases, had a mean Phred below 15, or lacked an exact constant-primer or identifier match. High-quality paired reads were merged with COPE v1.2.5, and unique nucleotide sequences were defined as clonotypes. Clonotypes were aligned to IMGT TRBV, TRBD and TRBJ reference segments using MiTCR v1.1. Analysis was restricted to V-J combinations with a frequency above 0.0001, which covered 99.2% of repertoires. A TCS score was defined as the ratio between F50 (clonal expansion) and ExV (chaos), using BLOSUM62-based TCRdist between CDR3 peptides within each V-J. Welch's t-statistics and random forest reduced some 510 V-J features to under 15, which were used in a naive Bayes classifier (R e1071). The similarity between thyroid and blood repertoires was quantified using the Morisita-Horn index. TCRdb reanalyzed the raw reads on its own, using fastp at Q25 for trimming and MiXCR for clone calling, and kept in-frame beta chains. Rows are unified per CDR3 protein, each entry keeping the most common DNA and genes. These V and J calls are TCRdb output, not the study's own analysis. The sample data list around 760,000 distinct CDR3 sequences, and over 35% of these were observed just once. The leading ten clones occupy approximately 31% of the sample.

The chain uses TRBV6-4 and TRBJ2-7, with 9 bases matching TRBD1. The receptor was isolated from a woman aged 35 to 49 with Graves' hyperthyroidism. The material sequenced was blood. Read as DNA, the sequence is TGTGCCAGCAGTAAAGGGGACAGGGCTGGTGGGAGCTCCTACGAGCAGTACTTC. This yields the protein CASSKGDRAGGSSYEQYF.